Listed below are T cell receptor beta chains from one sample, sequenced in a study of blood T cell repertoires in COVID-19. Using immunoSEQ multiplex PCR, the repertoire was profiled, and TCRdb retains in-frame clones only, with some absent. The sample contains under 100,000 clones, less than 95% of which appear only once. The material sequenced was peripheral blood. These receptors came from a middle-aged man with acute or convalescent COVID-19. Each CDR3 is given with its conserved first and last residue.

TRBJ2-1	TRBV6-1	CASSEPDLAGLYNEQFF
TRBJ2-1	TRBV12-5	CASGLGTSGRSEQFF
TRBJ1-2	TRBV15	CATSRGTGVYGGYTF
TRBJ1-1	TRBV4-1	CASSQIPADRNTEAFF
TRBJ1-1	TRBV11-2	CASSLDDSEAFF
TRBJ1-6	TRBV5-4	CATRQGAYSPLHF
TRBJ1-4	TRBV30	CAWSVNRGNEKLFF
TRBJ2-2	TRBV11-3	CASSALQGNTGELFF
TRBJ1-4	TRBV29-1	CSANGATNEKLFF
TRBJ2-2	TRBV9	CASSVLTSGSRQNTGELFF